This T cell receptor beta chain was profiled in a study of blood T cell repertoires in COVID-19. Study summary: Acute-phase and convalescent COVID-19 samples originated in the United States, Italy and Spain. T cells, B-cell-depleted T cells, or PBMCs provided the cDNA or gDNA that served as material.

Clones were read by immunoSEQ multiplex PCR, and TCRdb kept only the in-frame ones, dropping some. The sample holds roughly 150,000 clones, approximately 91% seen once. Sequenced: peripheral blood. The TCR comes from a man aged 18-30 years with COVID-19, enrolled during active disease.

The CDR3 sequence: CASSSDRDRLNTEAFF. The CDR3, as DNA: TGCGCCAGCAGCTCGGACCGGGACAGGTTAAACACTGAAGCTTTCTTT. This chain joins TRBV5-1 and TRBJ1-1; 8 bases are shared with TRBD1. Germline CDR1 and CDR2: SGHRS and YFSETQ. The CDR3 extends over 16 amino acids. V lost 3 bases, J lost 2 bases, and 9 bases stayed unmatched. Full variable domain (outside the CDR3, taken from reference TRBV5-1 and TRBJ1-1): KAGVTQTPRYLIKTRGQQVTLSCSPISGHRSVSWYQQTPGQGLQFLFEYFSETQRNKGNFPGRFSGRQFSNSRSEMNVSTLELGDSALYLCASSSDRDRLNTEAFFGQGTRLTVV.